The 6 T cell receptor beta chains below were found in one sample sequenced in a study of identical twins. MiXCR was run by TCRdb on the 5' RACE reads, yielding one entry per CDR3 protein. The sample has around 1.7 million distinct CDR3 sequences, around 33% seen once. Sequences were obtained from cord blood. The receptors originated from a newborn girl in good health.

This clonotype was picked up a small number of times. The rearrangement uses TRBV28 and TRBJ2-4, with a tentative D call TRBD1 (6 bases). Trimming removed 6 bases at V and 3 bases at J, with 12 bases between. CDR1 and CDR2 (germline): MDHEN, SYDVKM. The CDR3 contains 14 residues. In DNA form, the CDR3 reads TGTGCCAGCAGCTTAACGGACAGCAAAAACATTCAGTACTTC. This translates into CASSLTDSKNIQYF.

In its sample, this clonotype was seen many times. The chain links TRBV9 to TRBJ2-3, with 10 bases fitting TRBD2. The CDR3 spans 15 residues. Germline lookup yields CDR1 SGDLS and CDR2 YYNGEE. V dropped 4 bases and J dropped 3; count of bases not matched to a gene: 5. The CDR3 loop is CASSFASGRTDTQYF. The CDR3 DNA follows: TGTGCCAGCAGCTTCGCTAGCGGGAGAACAGATACGCAGTATTTT.

This clonotype was seen more than once but under ten times. The V call is TRBV5-1, the J call TRBJ1-2; the D gene is possibly TRBD1 (5 bases). Germline CDR1 is SGHRS and CDR2 is YFSETQ. V gave up 1 base and J gave up 2 bases, with 12 bases separating them. This CDR3 is built from 15 residues. Here the CDR3 reads CASSLNGAPNYGYTF. CDR3 DNA: TGCGCCAGCAGCTTGAATGGGGCCCCAAACTATGGCTACACCTTC.

DNA for the CDR3: TGCGCCAGCAGCCAGCGAAGGATATGGGGCGAGCAGTACTTC. It encodes CASSQRRIWGEQYF. The V call is TRBV4-1, the J call TRBJ2-7; D gene uncertain. Germline V CDR1 and CDR2: MGHRA, YSYEKL. This CDR3 contains 14 residues. The V end was cut by 3 bases, the J end by 6 bases, with 15 bases between.

The DNA of the CDR3 is TGTGCCAGCAGCTTAGCCCTAGCGGGGGCTATAGATACGCAGTATTTT. Protein product: CASSLALAGAIDTQYF. The gene calls are TRBV7-2 and TRBJ2-3, with 10 bases aligning to TRBD2. Looked up from germline, CDR1 is SGHTA and CDR2 is FQGNSA. There are 16 residues in the CDR3. Germline trimming cut 0 bases from V and 5 bases from J; bases unmatched to any gene: 5.

This chain connects TRBV5-1 to TRBJ1-1; D not resolved. Germline CDR1 and CDR2: SGHRS and YFSETQ. The CDR3 covers 11 residues. Deletions cut 5 bases from V and 6 bases from J, with 8 bases between. The DNA of the CDR3 is TGCGCCAGCAGGGAGGCGGCTGAAGCTTTCTTT. It yields the protein CASREAAEAFF.